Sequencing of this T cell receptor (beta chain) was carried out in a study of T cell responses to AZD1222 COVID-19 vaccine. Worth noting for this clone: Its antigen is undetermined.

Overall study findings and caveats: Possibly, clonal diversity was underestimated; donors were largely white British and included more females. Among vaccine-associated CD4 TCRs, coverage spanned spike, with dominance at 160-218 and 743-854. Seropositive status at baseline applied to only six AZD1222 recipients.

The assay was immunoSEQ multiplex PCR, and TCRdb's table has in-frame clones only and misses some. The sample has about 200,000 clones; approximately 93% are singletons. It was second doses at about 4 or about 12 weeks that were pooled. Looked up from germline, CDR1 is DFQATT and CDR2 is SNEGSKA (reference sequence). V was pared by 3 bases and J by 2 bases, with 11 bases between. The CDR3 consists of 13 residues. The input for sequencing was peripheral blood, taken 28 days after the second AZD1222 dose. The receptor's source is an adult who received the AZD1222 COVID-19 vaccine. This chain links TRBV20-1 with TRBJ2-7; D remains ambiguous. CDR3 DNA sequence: TGCAGTGCTAGTAATCCCTTAACCTACGAGCAGTACTTC. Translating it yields CSASNPLTYEQYF.